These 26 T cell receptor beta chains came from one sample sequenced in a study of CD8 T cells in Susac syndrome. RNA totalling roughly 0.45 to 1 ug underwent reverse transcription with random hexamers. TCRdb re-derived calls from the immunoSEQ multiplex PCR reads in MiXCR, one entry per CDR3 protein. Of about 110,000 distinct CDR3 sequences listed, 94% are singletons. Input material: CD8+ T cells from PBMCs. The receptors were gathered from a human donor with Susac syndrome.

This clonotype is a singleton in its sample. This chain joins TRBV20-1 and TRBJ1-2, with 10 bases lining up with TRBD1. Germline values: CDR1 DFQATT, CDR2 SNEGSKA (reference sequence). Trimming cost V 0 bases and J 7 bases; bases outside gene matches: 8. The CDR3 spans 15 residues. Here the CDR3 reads CSARDPSTGGFGYTF. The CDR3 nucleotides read TGCAGTGCTAGAGATCCCTCGACAGGGGGCTTTGGCTACACCTTC.

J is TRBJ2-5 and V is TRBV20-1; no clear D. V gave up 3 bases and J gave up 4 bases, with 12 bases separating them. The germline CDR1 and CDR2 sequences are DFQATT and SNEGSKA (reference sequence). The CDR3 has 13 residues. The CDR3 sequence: CSASESLLETQYF. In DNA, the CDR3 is TGCAGTGCTAGTGAATCCTTGTTAGAGACCCAGTACTTC.

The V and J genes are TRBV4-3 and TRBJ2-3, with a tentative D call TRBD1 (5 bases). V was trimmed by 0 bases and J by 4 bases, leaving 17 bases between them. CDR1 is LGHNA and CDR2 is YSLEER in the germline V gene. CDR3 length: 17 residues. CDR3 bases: TGCGCCAGCAGCCAAGACGTAGGGCAGGGTATCCCAGATACGCAGTATTTT. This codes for CASSQDVGQGIPDTQYF.

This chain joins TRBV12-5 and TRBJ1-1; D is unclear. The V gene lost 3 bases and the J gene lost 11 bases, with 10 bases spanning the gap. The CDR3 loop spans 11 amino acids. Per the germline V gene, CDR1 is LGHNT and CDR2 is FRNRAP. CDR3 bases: TGTGCTAGTGGTTTCCCCCCGCGTGCTTTCTTT. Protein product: CASGFPPRAFF.

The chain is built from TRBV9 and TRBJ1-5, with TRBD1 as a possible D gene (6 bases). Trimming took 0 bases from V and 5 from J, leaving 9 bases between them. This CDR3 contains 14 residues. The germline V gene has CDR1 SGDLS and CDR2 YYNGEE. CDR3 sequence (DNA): TGTGCCAGCAGCGTAGAGGACAGTGATCAGCCCCAGCATTTT. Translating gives CASSVEDSDQPQHF. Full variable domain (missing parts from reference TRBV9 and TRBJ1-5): DSGVTQTPKHLITATGQRVTLRCSPRSGDLSVYWYQQSLDQGLQFLIQYYNGEERAKGNILERFSAQQFPDLHSELNLSSLELGDSALYFCASSVEDSDQPQHFGDGTRLSIL.

The CDR3: CASSYSTGDPYNEQFF. For the CDR3, the DNA is TGTGCCAGCAGTTACTCGACAGGGGACCCCTACAATGAGCAGTTCTTC. The genes are TRBV6-5 and TRBJ2-1, with 8 bases that match TRBD1. The CDR3 is made up of 16 amino acids. Germline V gives CDR1 MNHEY, CDR2 SVGAGI. V lost 0 bases to trimming and J lost 2 bases; unmatched junction nucleotides: 3.

As DNA, the CDR3 is TGTGCCAGCTCCACTAGTCTATACAATGAGCAGTTCTTC. Amino acids: CASSTSLYNEQFF. The rearrangement links TRBV9 to TRBJ2-1, with D tentatively TRBD2 (5 bases). The CDR3 has 13 residues. Germline V gene data show CDR1 as SGDLS and CDR2 as YYNGEE. V was trimmed by 7 bases and J by 4 bases, leaving 12 bases between them.

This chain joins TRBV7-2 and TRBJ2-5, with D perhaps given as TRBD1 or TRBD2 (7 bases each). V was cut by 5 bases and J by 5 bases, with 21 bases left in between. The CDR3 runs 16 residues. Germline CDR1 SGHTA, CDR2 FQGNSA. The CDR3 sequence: CASSRPPRGGGETQYF. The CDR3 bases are TGTGCCAGCAGCCGTCCCCCCAGGGGGGGTGGGGAGACCCAGTACTTC.

Here the CDR3 reads CASSKPETQYF. The CDR3 bases are TGTGCCAGCAGCAAACCAGAGACCCAGTACTTC. The chain links TRBV5-6 to TRBJ2-5; D uncertain. Per the germline V gene, CDR1 is SGHDT and CDR2 is YYEEEE. The CDR3 extends over 11 amino acids. With 4 bases removed from V and 4 bases from J, the gap between germline ends came to 5 bases.

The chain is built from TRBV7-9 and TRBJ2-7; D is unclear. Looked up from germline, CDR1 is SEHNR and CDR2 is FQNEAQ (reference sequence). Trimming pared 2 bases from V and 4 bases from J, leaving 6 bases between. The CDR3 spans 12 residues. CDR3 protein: CASSLSLYEQYF. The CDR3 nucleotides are TGTGCCAGCAGCTTAAGCTTATACGAGCAGTACTTC.

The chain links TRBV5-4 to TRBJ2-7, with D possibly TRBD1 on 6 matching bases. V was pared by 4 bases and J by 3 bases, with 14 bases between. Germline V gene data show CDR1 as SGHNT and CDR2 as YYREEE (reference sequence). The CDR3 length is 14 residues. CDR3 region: CASSVTGPLYEQYF. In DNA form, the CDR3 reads TGTGCCAGCAGCGTTACAGGGCCCCTCTACGAGCAGTACTTC.

In nucleotides, the CDR3 is TGTGCCAGCAGTTACTCCCAGGCCAGGGGTTCTTACGAGCAGTACTTC. Translating gives CASSYSQARGSYEQYF. The V gene is TRBV6-5, the J gene TRBJ2-7; weak D call: TRBD1 (6 bases). CDR1 and CDR2 (germline): MNHEY, SVGAGI. Between the trimmed V and J ends, which lost 0 bases and 4 bases, there was a span of 16 bases. The CDR3 has 16 residues.

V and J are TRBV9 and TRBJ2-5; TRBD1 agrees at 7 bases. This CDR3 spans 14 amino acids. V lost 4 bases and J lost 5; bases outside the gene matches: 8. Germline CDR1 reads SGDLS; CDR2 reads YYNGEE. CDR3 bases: TGTGCCAGCAGCTCAGAAGGGGGCGGGGAGACCCAGTACTTC. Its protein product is CASSSEGGGETQYF.

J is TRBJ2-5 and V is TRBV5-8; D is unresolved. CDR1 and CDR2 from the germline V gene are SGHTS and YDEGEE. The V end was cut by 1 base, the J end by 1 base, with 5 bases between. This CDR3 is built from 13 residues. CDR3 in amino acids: CASSLSSQETQYF. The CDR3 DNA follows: TGTGCCAGCAGCTTGAGTTCCCAAGAGACCCAGTACTTC.

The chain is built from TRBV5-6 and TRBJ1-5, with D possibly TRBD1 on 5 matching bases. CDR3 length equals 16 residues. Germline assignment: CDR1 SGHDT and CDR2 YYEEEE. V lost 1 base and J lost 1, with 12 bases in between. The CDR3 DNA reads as TGTGCCAGCAGCTTGTTTGCGACAGTAAGCAATCAGCCCCAGCATTTT. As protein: CASSLFATVSNQPQHF. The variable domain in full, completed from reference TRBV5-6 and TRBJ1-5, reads DAGVTQSPTHLIKTRGQQVTLRCSPKSGHDTVSWYQQALGQGPQFIFQYYEEEERQRGNFPDRFSGHQFPNYSSELNVNALLLGDSALYLCASSLFATVSNQPQHFGDGTRLSIL.

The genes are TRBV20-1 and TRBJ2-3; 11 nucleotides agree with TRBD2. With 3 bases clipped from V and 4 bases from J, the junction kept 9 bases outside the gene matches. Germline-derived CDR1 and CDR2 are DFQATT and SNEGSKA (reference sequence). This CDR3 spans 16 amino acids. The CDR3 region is CSARPSGGRAPDTQYF. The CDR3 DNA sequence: TGCAGTGCTAGGCCTAGCGGGGGGCGTGCGCCAGATACGCAGTATTTT.

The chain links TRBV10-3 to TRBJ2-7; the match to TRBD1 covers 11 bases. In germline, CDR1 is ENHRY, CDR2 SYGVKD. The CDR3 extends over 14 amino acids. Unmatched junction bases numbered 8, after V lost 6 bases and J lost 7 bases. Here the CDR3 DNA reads TGTGCCATCAGAGATGGACAGGGGGCGGGGGAGCAGTACTTC. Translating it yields CAIRDGQGAGEQYF.

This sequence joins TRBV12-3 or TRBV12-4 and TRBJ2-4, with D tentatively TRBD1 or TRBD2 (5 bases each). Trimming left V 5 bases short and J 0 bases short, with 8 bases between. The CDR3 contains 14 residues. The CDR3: CASSEGLAKNIQYF. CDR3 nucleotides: TGTGCCAGCAGTGAGGGGTTAGCCAAAAACATTCAGTACTTC.

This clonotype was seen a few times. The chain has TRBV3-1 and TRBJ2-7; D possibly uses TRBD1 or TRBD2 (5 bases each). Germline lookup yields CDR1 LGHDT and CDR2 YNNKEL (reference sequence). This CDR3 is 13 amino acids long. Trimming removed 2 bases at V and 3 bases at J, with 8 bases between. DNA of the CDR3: TGTGCCAGCAGCCAACGGGGCTTCTACGAGCAGTACTTC. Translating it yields CASSQRGFYEQYF.

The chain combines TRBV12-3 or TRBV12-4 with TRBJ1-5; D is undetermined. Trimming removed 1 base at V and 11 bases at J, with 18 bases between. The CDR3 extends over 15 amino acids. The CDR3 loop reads CASSLGGSGLPAQHF. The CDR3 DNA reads TGTGCCAGCAGTTTAGGCGGTTCGGGTCTACCAGCCCAGCATTTT.

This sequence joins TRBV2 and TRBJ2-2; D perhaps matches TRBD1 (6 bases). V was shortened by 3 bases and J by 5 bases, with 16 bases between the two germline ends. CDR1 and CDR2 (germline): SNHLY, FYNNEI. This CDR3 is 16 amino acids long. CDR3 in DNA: TGTGCCAGCAGTGACCCTCGTGGGGGCCCGACCGGGGAGCTGTTTTTT. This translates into CASSDPRGGPTGELFF. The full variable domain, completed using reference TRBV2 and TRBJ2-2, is EPEVTQTPSHQVTQMGQEVILRCVPISNHLYFYWYRQILGQKVEFLVSFYNNEISEKSEIFDDQFSVERPDGSNFTLKIRSTKLEDSAMYFCASSDPRGGPTGELFFGEGSRLTVL.

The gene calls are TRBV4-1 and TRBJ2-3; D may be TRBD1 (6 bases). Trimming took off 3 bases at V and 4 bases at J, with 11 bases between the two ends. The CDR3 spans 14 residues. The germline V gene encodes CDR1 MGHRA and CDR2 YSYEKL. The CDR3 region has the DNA TGCGCCAGCAGCCACTCTACAGGGCCAGATACGCAGTATTTT. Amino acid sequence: CASSHSTGPDTQYF.

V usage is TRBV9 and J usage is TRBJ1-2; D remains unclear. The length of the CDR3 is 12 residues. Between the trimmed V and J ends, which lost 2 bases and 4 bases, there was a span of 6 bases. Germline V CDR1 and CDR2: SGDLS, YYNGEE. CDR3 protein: CASSVNSYGYTF. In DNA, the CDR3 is TGTGCCAGCAGCGTCAATAGCTATGGCTACACCTTC.

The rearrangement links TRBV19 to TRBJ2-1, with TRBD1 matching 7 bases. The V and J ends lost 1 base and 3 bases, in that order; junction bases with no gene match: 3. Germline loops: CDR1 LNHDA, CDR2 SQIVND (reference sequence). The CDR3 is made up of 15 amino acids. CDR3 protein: CASSIADRFYNEQFF. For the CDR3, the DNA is TGTGCCAGTAGTATAGCGGACAGGTTCTACAATGAGCAGTTCTTC.

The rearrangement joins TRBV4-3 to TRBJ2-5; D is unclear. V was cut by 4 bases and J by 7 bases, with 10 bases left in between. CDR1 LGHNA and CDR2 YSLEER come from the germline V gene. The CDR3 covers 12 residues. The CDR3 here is CASSREDGTQYF. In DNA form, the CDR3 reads TGCGCCAGCAGCCGGGAAGATGGGACCCAGTACTTC.

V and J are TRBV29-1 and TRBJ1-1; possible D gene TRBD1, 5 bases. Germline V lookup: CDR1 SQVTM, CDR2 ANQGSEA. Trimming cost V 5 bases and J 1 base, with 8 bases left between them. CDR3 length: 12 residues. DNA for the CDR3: TGCAGCGTTTTTGGGGGGAACACTGAAGCTTTCTTT. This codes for CSVFGGNTEAFF. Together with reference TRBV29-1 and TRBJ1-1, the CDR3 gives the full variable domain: SAVISQKPSRDICQRGTSLTIQCQVDSQVTMMFWYRQQPGQSLTLIATANQGSEATYESGFVIDKFPISRPNLTFSTLTVSNMSPEDSSIYLCSVFGGNTEAFFGQGTRLTVV.